This is a list of T cell receptor beta chains from one sample in a study of response to subunit inactivated influenza vaccine. TCRdb used MiXCR to reprocess the RT-PCR reads, holding one entry per CDR3 protein. Among hundreds of thousands of distinct CDR3 sequences listed, roughly 14% were seen once. Sequencing was performed on PBMCs from blood, taken 11 to 12 days after vaccination. These TCRs come from a man aged 50-59 years who received an inactivated influenza vaccine. Both conserved end residues are part of each CDR3.

V gene: TRBV2
J gene: TRBJ2-2
CDR3 protein: CASSAGWARNTGELFF

V gene: TRBV4-1
J gene: TRBJ1-1
CDR3 protein: CASSQAGTGGFTEAFF

V gene: TRBV11-3
J gene: TRBJ2-7
CDR3 protein: CASSLDTGTTYEQYF

V gene: TRBV15
J gene: TRBJ1-4
CDR3 protein: CATSRERPVREKLFF

V gene: TRBV5-1
J gene: TRBJ2-3
CDR3 protein: CASSLGVGESDTQYF

V gene: TRBV10-3
J gene: TRBJ2-5
CDR3 protein: CATARQGRQTTQYF

V gene: TRBV29-1
J gene: TRBJ1-5
CDR3 protein: CSVRGTDPNQPQHF

V gene: TRBV20-1
J gene: TRBJ2-3
CDR3 protein: CSARDRLAGGQVTQYF

V gene: TRBV7-8
J gene: TRBJ2-4
CDR3 protein: CASSSDKVLAKNIQYF

V gene: TRBV7-2
J gene: TRBJ2-7
CDR3 protein: CASGQGQLYEQYF

V gene: TRBV12-3/TRBV12-4
J gene: TRBJ2-3
CDR3 protein: CASRMSFGTDTQYF

V gene: TRBV3-1
J gene: TRBJ2-1
CDR3 protein: CACCQDPSGRIYNEQFF

V gene: TRBV7-9
J gene: TRBJ1-5
CDR3 protein: CASSSHSQPQHF

V gene: TRBV28
J gene: TRBJ2-7
CDR3 protein: CASSPPGASYEQYF

V gene: TRBV5-1
J gene: TRBJ1-1
CDR3 protein: CASNPAGRNTEAFF

V gene: TRBV6-1
J gene: TRBJ2-1
CDR3 protein: CASSPSGGTNEQFF

V gene: TRBV5-5
J gene: TRBJ1-1
CDR3 protein: CASSRGEWNTEAFF

V gene: TRBV4-3
J gene: TRBJ2-3
CDR3 protein: CASSQEPMGGSDTQYF

V gene: TRBV4-3
J gene: TRBJ2-4
CDR3 protein: CASSPETGDLINIQYF

V gene: TRBV7-9
J gene: TRBJ2-2
CDR3 protein: CASSVGQANTGELFF

V gene: TRBV9
J gene: TRBJ2-3
CDR3 protein: CASSAAHSTDTQYF

V gene: TRBV12-3/TRBV12-4
J gene: TRBJ2-1
CDR3 protein: CASSPGTPTFF

V gene: TRBV11-2
J gene: TRBJ2-4
CDR3 protein: CASSLYSPINIQYF

V gene: TRBV20-1
J gene: TRBJ2-5
CDR3 protein: CSAPTSGGPRETQYF

V gene: TRBV15
J gene: TRBJ2-7
CDR3 protein: CATSRDSGPYEQYF

V gene: TRBV6-6
J gene: TRBJ1-2
CDR3 protein: CASTGGADGYTF

V gene: TRBV9
J gene: TRBJ2-5
CDR3 protein: CASSIGAQEETQYF

V gene: TRBV12-3/TRBV12-4
J gene: TRBJ1-5
CDR3 protein: CASSKSGADNQPQHF

V gene: TRBV7-9
J gene: TRBJ2-7
CDR3 protein: CASSLYGDSYEQYF

V gene: TRBV7-9
J gene: TRBJ2-5
CDR3 protein: CASSLVGPGGKTQYF

V gene: TRBV7-2
J gene: TRBJ2-7
CDR3 protein: CASSSWTGADYEQYF

V gene: TRBV5-5
J gene: TRBJ2-3
CDR3 protein: CASSFRGVSTDTQYF

V gene: TRBV3-1
J gene: TRBJ2-1
CDR3 protein: CASSQEGRVDEQFF

V gene: TRBV28
J gene: TRBJ2-7
CDR3 protein: CASSFRLGGPREQYF

V gene: TRBV7-3
J gene: TRBJ1-1
CDR3 protein: CASSVSGRRSMNTEAFF

V gene: TRBV7-8
J gene: TRBJ2-7
CDR3 protein: CASSQGVRAGSYEQYF

V gene: TRBV4-3
J gene: TRBJ1-5
CDR3 protein: CASSQDEGTPGQPQHF

V gene: TRBV10-3
J gene: TRBJ2-7
CDR3 protein: CAISDQTPYEQYF

V gene: TRBV20-1
J gene: TRBJ2-1
CDR3 protein: CSARLLLAGAYNEQFF

V gene: TRBV7-9
J gene: TRBJ2-1
CDR3 protein: CASSSFDRGEQFF

V gene: TRBV20-1
J gene: TRBJ2-3
CDR3 protein: CSARENSGITTDTQYF

V gene: TRBV24-1
J gene: TRBJ2-5
CDR3 protein: CATSDPTGTKEETQYF

V gene: TRBV6-5
J gene: TRBJ1-2
CDR3 protein: CASSGRRGGYTF

V gene: TRBV30
J gene: TRBJ1-6
CDR3 protein: CAWSTGTTGYNSPLHF